The 24 T cell receptor beta chains listed next were all sequenced from one sample in a study of T-cell memory formation after mild COVID-19. In TCRdb, the 5' RACE reads were re-called with MiXCR into one record per CDR3 protein. Here the sample spans 200,000 to 300,000 distinct CDR3 sequences, 15% being singletons. Input material: PBMCs or a T cell subset sorted from them (not recorded which). Every receptor here comes from an adult woman who had mild COVID-19 (a few samples of this study predate the infection). Cell type and time point are not known.

This chain uses TRBV27 with TRBJ2-5; TRBD2 aligns across 14 bases. This CDR3 has 17 amino acids. The V and J ends lost 6 bases and 5 bases, in that order; junction bases with no gene match: 11. Germline V lookup: CDR1 MNHEY, CDR2 SMNVEV (reference sequence). The CDR3 is CASSPIRGLAGAETQYF. DNA of the CDR3: TGTGCCAGCAGCCCCATTAGGGGACTAGCGGGAGCCGAGACCCAGTACTTC.

The genes are TRBV7-8 and TRBJ2-3; perhaps D is TRBD1 or TRBD2 (5 bases each). V was shortened by 6 bases and J by 3 bases, with 13 bases between the two germline ends. The V gene's germline CDR1 is SGHVS and CDR2 FQNEAQ. The CDR3 has 14 amino acids. CDR3 region: CASRTGLQTDTQYF. DNA for the CDR3: TGTGCCAGCAGAACAGGACTGCAGACAGATACGCAGTATTTT.

This clonotype appeared a few times. The chain employs TRBV10-3 and TRBJ1-5, with D possibly being TRBD1 (6 bases). Trimming shortened V by 0 bases and J by 7 bases, and 13 bases separated the two germline ends. Germline V gene sequence: CDR1 ENHRY, CDR2 SYGVKD. CDR3 size: 15 residues. This CDR3 reads CAISESLGGGQPQHF. The CDR3 DNA reads as TGTGCCATCAGTGAGTCCTTAGGGGGTGGACAGCCCCAGCATTTT.

This chain uses TRBV10-3 with TRBJ2-1; TRBD2 is a possible D gene (6 bases). The CDR3 is 16 amino acids. V lost 4 bases and J lost 2, with 15 bases in between. CDR1 and CDR2 from the germline V gene are ENHRY and SYGVKD. The CDR3 coding sequence is TGTGCCATCAGTGGCGACGGGAGTATGACCTACAATGAGCAGTTCTTC. Translating it yields CAISGDGSMTYNEQFF.

V gene TRBV5-1 combines with J gene TRBJ2-2, with 15 bases that match TRBD2. V gave up 4 bases and J gave up 6 bases; unmatched junction bases: 10. The germline V gene encodes CDR1 SGHRS and CDR2 YFSETQ. The CDR3 has 18 amino acids. The CDR3 protein is CASSPRTSGGAAPGELFF. The CDR3 DNA reads TGCGCCAGCAGCCCAAGGACTAGCGGGGGGGCCGCTCCCGGGGAGCTGTTTTTT. Using reference TRBV5-1 and TRBJ2-2 for the parts outside the CDR3, the full variable domain is KAGVTQTPRYLIKTRGQQVTLSCSPISGHRSVSWYQQTPGQGLQFLFEYFSETQRNKGNFPGRFSGRQFSNSRSEMNVSTLELGDSALYLCASSPRTSGGAAPGELFFGEGSRLTVL.

V is TRBV30 and J is TRBJ2-5; 7 nucleotides agree with TRBD2. CDR1 is GTSNPN and CDR2 is SVGIG in the germline V gene (reference sequence). The ends lost 3 bases at V and 1 base at J; junction bases unmatched: 11. The CDR3 spans 16 residues. The CDR3 sequence: CAWRARREHLQETQYF. CDR3 nucleotide sequence: TGTGCCTGGAGAGCTCGGCGGGAGCACCTCCAAGAGACCCAGTACTTC.

V gene TRBV20-1 combines with J gene TRBJ1-6; unclear D gene. V gave up 3 bases and J gave up 7 bases, with 10 bases separating them. This CDR3 is 13 amino acids long. CDR1 is DFQATT and CDR2 is SNEGSKA in the germline V gene (reference sequence). CDR3 protein: CSASKTVNSPLHF. In nucleotides, the CDR3 is TGCAGTGCTAGTAAAACAGTAAATTCACCCCTCCACTTT.

V usage is TRBV5-4 and J usage is TRBJ2-1, with D possibly matching TRBD2 (6 bases). V lost 3 bases to trimming and J lost 6 bases, with 13 bases between them. Germline CDR1 reads SGHNT; CDR2 reads YYREEE (reference sequence). CDR3 length equals 14 residues. The CDR3 spells CASSSPGLPNEQFF. The CDR3 bases are TGTGCCAGCAGCTCCCCGGGACTCCCCAATGAGCAGTTCTTC.

The chain employs TRBV12-3 or TRBV12-4 and TRBJ2-7, with D hard to call. Deletions cut 1 base from V and 1 base from J, with 5 bases between. CDR3 length: 13 residues. The CDR3 coding sequence is TGTGCCAGCAGTTTAGAATCTTCCTACGAGCAGTACTTC. It translates to CASSLESSYEQYF.

This clonotype was recorded at least ten times. This chain joins TRBV12-3 or TRBV12-4 and TRBJ1-2; D not certain. The CDR3 contains 12 residues. Trimming cost V 7 bases and J 2 bases, with 8 bases left between them. Here the CDR3 reads CASKEENYGYTF. The DNA of the CDR3 is TGTGCCAGCAAGGAGGAAAACTATGGCTACACCTTC.

Comment on this clonotype: One end of the junction does not line up with germline, which may come from a read error. The V gene is TRBV7-7, the J gene TRBJ1-5, with TRBD1 as a possible D gene (5 bases). Germline V CDR1 and CDR2: SSHAT, FNYEAQ (reference sequence). The CDR3 length is 15 residues. The CDR3 loop reads CASSLDTTSDQPQHF. As DNA, the CDR3 is TGTGCTAGCAGCTTGGACACTACCTCTGATCAGCCCCAGCATTTT.

The J gene is TRBJ2-7, the V gene TRBV20-1; D possibly corresponds to TRBD2 (5 bases). V was shortened by 7 bases and J by 4 bases, with 17 bases between the two germline ends. The CDR3 has 13 amino acids. Looked up from germline, CDR1 is DFQATT and CDR2 is SNEGSKA (reference sequence). The CDR3 DNA sequence: TGCAGTGGGATAGAGACTAAACCTTACGAGCAGTACTTC. Protein: CSGIETKPYEQYF.

This clonotype has just a few counts. This chain connects TRBV7-3 to TRBJ2-5; D remains unclear. Germline V gives CDR1 SGHTA, CDR2 FQGTGA. V was shortened by 1 base and J by 7 bases, with 4 bases between the two germline ends. CDR3 length equals 11 residues. The CDR3 reads CASSLRRTQYF. CDR3 sequence (DNA): TGTGCCAGCAGCTTAAGGAGGACCCAGTACTTC.

The rearrangement links TRBV4-3 to TRBJ1-1; a possible D gene is TRBD1 (6 bases). The CDR3 consists of 15 residues. Trimming took 2 bases from V and 0 from J, leaving 10 bases between them. Germline V gives CDR1 LGHNA, CDR2 YSLEER. The chain's CDR3 is CASSQSGTLNTEAFF. The CDR3 DNA reads as TGCGCCAGCAGCCAATCCGGGACACTGAACACTGAAGCTTTCTTT.

The CDR3 protein is CAIRGVGTGGSYEQYF. The CDR3 coding sequence is TGTGCCATCCGGGGTGTTGGGACTGGGGGTTCCTACGAGCAGTACTTC. V usage is TRBV10-3 and J usage is TRBJ2-7, with D possibly matching TRBD2 (6 bases). The V gene's germline CDR1 is ENHRY and CDR2 SYGVKD. V was cut by 8 bases and J by 1 base, with 21 bases left in between. The CDR3 totals 16 residues.

This clonotype has more than one count but fewer than ten. The chain employs TRBV6-2 or TRBV6-3 and TRBJ1-1, with no clear D. Germline V gene lookup returns CDR1 MNHEY and CDR2 SVGEGT. The CDR3 contains 14 residues. V was pared by 5 bases and J by 4 bases, with 14 bases between. The CDR3 coding sequence is TGTGCCAGCAGTCCCTCACGGGCTTCCACTGAAGCTTTCTTT. It yields the protein CASSPSRASTEAFF.

The J gene is TRBJ2-7, the V gene TRBV30; D unresolved. Germline CDR1 GTSNPN, CDR2 SVGIG (reference sequence). Deletions cut 4 bases from V and 2 bases from J, with 12 bases between. The CDR3 covers 13 residues. CDR3 nucleotides: TGTGCCTGGACTACGCGTCAAACCTACGAGCAGTACTTC. As protein: CAWTTRQTYEQYF. The variable domain in full, with the rest retrieved from reference TRBV30 and TRBJ2-7, is SQTIHQWPATLVQPVGSPLSLECTVEGTSNPNLYWYRQAAGRGLQLLFYSVGIGQISSEVPQNLSASRPQDRQFILSSKKLLLSDSGFYLCAWTTRQTYEQYFGPGTRLTVT.

This clonotype was seen more than once but under ten times. This chain links TRBV4-1 with TRBJ2-1; D assignment may be TRBD1 or TRBD2 (5 bases each). The CDR3 length is 14 residues. Trimming cost V 1 base and J 6 bases, with 10 bases left between them. Looked up from germline, CDR1 is MGHRA and CDR2 is YSYEKL. For the CDR3, the DNA is TGCGCCAGCAGCCAAGGTAGCGACAGCAATGAGCAGTTCTTC. It encodes CASSQGSDSNEQFF.

The gene calls are TRBV15 and TRBJ1-4, with D possibly TRBD1 on 6 matching bases. The CDR3 has 14 amino acids. With 2 bases removed from V and 2 bases from J, the gap between germline ends came to 6 bases. Per germline, CDR1 LNHNV and CDR2 YYDKDF (reference sequence). The CDR3 bases are TGTGCCACCAGCAGACAGGGGACTAATGAAAAACTGTTTTTT. This codes for CATSRQGTNEKLFF.

This clonotype was recorded a few times. This sequence joins TRBV5-1 and TRBJ2-1; 7 positions agree with TRBD1. Germline lookup yields CDR1 SGHRS and CDR2 YFSETQ. This CDR3 contains 14 residues. V trimming: 1 base; J trimming: 3 bases; junction bases outside the gene matches: 1. The CDR3 spells CASSLQGVYNEQFF. In DNA, the CDR3 is TGCGCCAGCAGCTTGCAGGGGGTCTACAATGAGCAGTTCTTC.

The chain has TRBV18 and TRBJ2-1, with TRBD1 matching 7 bases. Germline V gives CDR1 KGHSH, CDR2 LQKENI. The CDR3 sequence is 15 residues long. Losses at the gene ends were 3 bases for V and 6 bases for J; bases not matched to a gene: 8. The CDR3 nucleotides are TGTGCCAGCTCACCCCTGAGGGGGCACGGCAATGAGCAGTTCTTC. Amino acids: CASSPLRGHGNEQFF.

The chain recombines TRBV6-2 or TRBV6-3 with TRBJ2-1, with D tentatively TRBD2 (5 bases). The CDR3 runs 16 residues. Trimming took 7 bases from V and 6 from J, leaving 22 bases between them. The germline CDR1 and CDR2 sequences are MNHEY and SVGEGT. Here the CDR3 reads CASTTRPGRGGNEQFF. As DNA, the CDR3 is TGTGCCAGCACTACACGCCCAGGTCGGGGTGGCAATGAGCAGTTCTTC.

The J gene is TRBJ1-6, the V gene TRBV25-1; no clear D. This CDR3 is 14 amino acids long. Looked up from germline, CDR1 is MGHDK and CDR2 is SYGVNS. Deletions cut 6 bases from V and 5 bases from J, with 11 bases between. For the CDR3, the DNA is TGTGCCAGCAGATCGACCTTGGATAATTCACCCCTCCACTTT. As protein: CASRSTLDNSPLHF.

This clonotype occurred a few times. CDR3 residues: CASSLVRGGLFF. In DNA form, the CDR3 reads TGTGCCAGCAGCTTAGTGCGAGGGGGACTGTTTTTT. The chain uses TRBV7-2 and TRBJ1-4, with a weak D call TRBD1 (6 bases). The CDR3 is 12 amino acids. The V end was cut by 1 base, the J end by 13 bases, with 10 bases between. Germline loops: CDR1 SGHTA, CDR2 FQGNSA.